This paragraph covers one T cell receptor (beta chain) sequence. Source study methods: Amplification from reference gene primers served as the basis for estimated nucleated cell counts. Sequencing used immunoSEQ multiplex PCR; TCRdb keeps in-frame clones, though not all of them. Clone size and V and J calls were adopted from that table, with D and trimming inferred from the DNA. The data show under 300,000 clones, approximately 85% seen once. This sample is drawn from a study of blood T cell repertoires in COVID-19. Study summary: Acute and convalescent COVID-19 samples came from the United States, Italy and Spain. Sources were T cells, B-cell-depleted T cells, or PBMCs; the material itself was cDNA or gDNA.

The CDR3 spans 15 residues. Trimming shortened V by 0 bases and J by 5 bases, and 13 bases separated the two germline ends. Germline CDR1 MNHEY, CDR2 SVGEGT. Sequenced sample: peripheral blood. The chain uses TRBV6-2 or TRBV6-3 and TRBJ1-2, with D perhaps matching TRBD1 (6 bases). The TCR sequence derives from a woman between 25 and 40 years old with acute or convalescent COVID-19. CDR3 region: CASSYSAGVAYGYTF. Here the CDR3 DNA reads TGTGCCAGCAGTTACTCCGCAGGGGTTGCGTATGGCTACACCTTC.